This T cell receptor beta chain stems from a study of Graves' ophthalmopathy and Graves' hyperthyroidism. For the study at large: The study drew peripheral blood at initial diagnosis, before any treatment. Study-wide results and limits: Discrimination between ophthalmopathy and stable hyperthyroidism by a 13-signature model showed nearly 90% sensitivity and 70% to 82% specificity. Prediction of ophthalmopathy progression reached 70.59% sensitivity and around 76% specificity. Also, most clonotypes expanded in the thyroid above 0.001 frequency appeared in blood.

As to this clonotype: Its target is unknown.

Scientists amplified the TCR beta CDR3 regions from RNA transcripts. First-round RT-PCR employed HTBI primers, with a second-round multiplex PCR after it. From the multiplex PCR reads, TCRdb called clonotypes with MiXCR, one entry per CDR3 protein. The top ten clones hold over 4% of a sample with tens of thousands of distinct CDR3 sequences, approximately 50% of them seen once. Germline CDR1 is SQVTM and CDR2 is ANQGSEA. The CDR3 length is 12 residues. V dropped 5 bases and J dropped 15 bases, with 20 bases sitting between them. V and J are TRBV29-1 and TRBJ2-1, with D perhaps TRBD2 (6 bases). Sequencing was carried out using peripheral blood. The receptor's source is an adult woman with Graves' ophthalmopathy. CDR3 sequence: CSVSGWGERGFF. In nucleotides, the CDR3 is TGCAGCGTTAGCGGTTGGGGGGAACGGGGGTTCTTC.